Listed here are 10 T cell receptor beta chains from one sample, sequenced in a study of cytomegalovirus exposure and HLA in healthy donors (dated by TCRdb to the late 2010s). The library was generated by the immunoSEQ multiplex PCR assay. A mixture of 60 forward primers for TCR Vbeta segments and 13 reverse primers for TCR Jbeta segments was used in the multiplex PCR. The clones in this table, taken by TCRdb from immuneACCESS, are in-frame only. Not every clone is retained; where verified, under half of the shortfall comes from an unresolved V gene, and the cause of the rest is unknown. The sample table contains 35,000 to 45,000 clones; only one count was recorded for approximately 70% of them. Approximately 7% of the sample comes from the top ten. Sample: PBMCs. These receptor sequences come from a man in his thirties or forties in good health and CMV-seronegative.

This chain links TRBV4-1 with TRBJ2-7, with 8 positions matching TRBD2. This CDR3 region has 16 residues. V trimming: 4 bases; J trimming: 1 base; junction bases outside the gene matches: 9. Germline V gene data show CDR1 as MGHRA and CDR2 as YSYEKL. CDR3 protein: CASSPSAAGDSYEQYF. The DNA for the CDR3 is TGCGCCAGCAGCCCAAGCGCAGCGGGGGATTCCTACGAGCAGTACTTC.

V is TRBV7-6 and J is TRBJ2-5; the match to TRBD2 covers 7 bases. Germline CDR1 reads SGHVS; CDR2 reads FNYEAQ. This CDR3 is 16 amino acids long. J lost 0 bases, V lost 2 bases, and 6 bases had no gene match. The CDR3 DNA is TGTGCCAGCAGCTTACGGACTAGTCCCGACCAAGAGACCCAGTACTTC. Translating gives CASSLRTSPDQETQYF. The whole variable domain, remainder taken from reference TRBV7-6 and TRBJ2-5, is GAGVSQSPRYKVTKRGQDVALRCDPISGHVSLYWYRQALGQGPEFLTYFNYEAQQDKSGLPNDRFSAERPEGSISTLTIQRTEQRDSAMYRCASSLRTSPDQETQYFGPGTRLLVL.

The table lists this clone with a few counts. The DNA of the CDR3 is TGTGCCAGTAGTATATCAGGCGCCGAAAAACTGTTTTTT. Translated, it gives CASSISGAEKLFF. The gene calls are TRBV19 and TRBJ1-4, with D uncertain. The CDR3 sequence is 13 residues long. Germline assignment: CDR1 LNHDA and CDR2 SQIVND (reference sequence). V gave up 2 bases and J gave up 8 bases, with 9 bases separating them.

This clone was seen a single time. This chain uses TRBV6-5 with TRBJ2-1; a possible D gene is TRBD1 (6 bases). The CDR3 totals 13 residues. Germline V gene lookup returns CDR1 MNHEY and CDR2 SVGAGI. Trimming shortened V by 8 bases and J by 9 bases, and 17 bases separated the two germline ends. DNA of the CDR3: TGTGCCAGCCTGGGCCAGGGGTTGGGTGAGCAGTTCTTC. Its translation is CASLGQGLGEQFF.

The chain is built from TRBV10-3 and TRBJ2-7; TRBD2 is a possible D gene (5 bases). CDR1 and CDR2 (germline): ENHRY, SYGVKD. This CDR3 has 13 amino acids. V lost 2 bases, J lost 7 bases, and 12 bases lay in between. The CDR3 is CAISEIGWREQYF. The CDR3 DNA reads as TGTGCCATCAGTGAGATAGGATGGAGGGAGCAGTACTTC.

The chain employs TRBV7-8 and TRBJ2-1, with 14 bases fitting TRBD2. The CDR3 is made up of 16 amino acids. Germline V gives CDR1 SGHVS, CDR2 FQNEAQ. Trimming removed 5 bases from V and 7 bases from J; junction bases left unmatched: 7. The CDR3 DNA reads TGTGCCAGCAGCCGAAGACTAGCGGGGGGGCTGAATGAGCAGTTCTTC. Translating gives CASSRRLAGGLNEQFF.

The V and J genes are TRBV28 and TRBJ1-5; D is unclear. This CDR3 region has 14 residues. Deletions cut 5 bases from V and 3 bases from J, with 11 bases between. Per the germline V gene, CDR1 is MDHEN and CDR2 is SYDVKM. The CDR3 loop is CASSLRRDNQPQHF. CDR3 nucleotides: TGTGCCAGCAGTCTCAGGAGGGACAATCAGCCCCAGCATTTT.

This clone has only one observation. The chain employs TRBV5-6 and TRBJ1-2; D possibly corresponds to TRBD1 (6 bases). CDR3 length: 13 residues. Germline V gene lookup returns CDR1 SGHDT and CDR2 YYEEEE. Trimming shortened V by 4 bases and J by 4 bases, and 11 bases separated the two germline ends. Here the CDR3 reads CASSLLTGYGYTF. CDR3 nucleotides: TGTGCCAGCAGCCTGCTGACAGGCTATGGCTACACCTTC. The full variable domain, completed using reference TRBV5-6 and TRBJ1-2, is DAGVTQSPTHLIKTRGQQVTLRCSPKSGHDTVSWYQQALGQGPQFIFQYYEEEERQRGNFPDRFSGHQFPNYSSELNVNALLLGDSALYLCASSLLTGYGYTFGSGTRLTVV.

The CDR3 loop is CASSQRLDGSLGYTF. The DNA of the CDR3 is TGTGCCAGCAGCCAGAGACTTGACGGCTCGCTCGGCTACACCTTC. V and J are TRBV4-2 and TRBJ1-2; D is undetermined. This CDR3 contains 15 residues. Trimming shortened V by 3 bases and J by 8 bases, and 19 bases separated the two germline ends. Germline CDR1 reads LGHNA; CDR2 reads YNFKEQ.

For the CDR3, the DNA is TGTGCCAGCAGTCCTGGGCCTTCCTACGAGCAGTACTTC. Its translation is CASSPGPSYEQYF. This chain joins TRBV6-5 and TRBJ2-7, with D hard to call. The ends were cut back, 5 bases at V and 1 base at J, with 9 bases in the middle. Germline CDR1 is MNHEY and CDR2 is SVGAGI. The CDR3 has 13 amino acids.